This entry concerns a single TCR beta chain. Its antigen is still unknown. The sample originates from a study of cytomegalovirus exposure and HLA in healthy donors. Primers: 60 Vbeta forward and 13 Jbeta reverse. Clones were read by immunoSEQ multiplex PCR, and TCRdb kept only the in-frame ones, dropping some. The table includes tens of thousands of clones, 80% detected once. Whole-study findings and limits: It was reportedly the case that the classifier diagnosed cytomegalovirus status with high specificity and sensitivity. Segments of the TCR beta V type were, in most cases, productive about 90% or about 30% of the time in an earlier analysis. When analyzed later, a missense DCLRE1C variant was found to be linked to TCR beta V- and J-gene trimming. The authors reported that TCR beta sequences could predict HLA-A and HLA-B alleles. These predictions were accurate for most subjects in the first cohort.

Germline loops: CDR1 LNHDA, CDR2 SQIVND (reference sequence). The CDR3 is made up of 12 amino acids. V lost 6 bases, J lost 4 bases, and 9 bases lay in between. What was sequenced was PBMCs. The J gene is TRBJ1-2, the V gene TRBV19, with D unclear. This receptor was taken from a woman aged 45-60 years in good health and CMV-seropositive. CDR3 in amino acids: CASRAPSYGYTF. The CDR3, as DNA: TGTGCCAGTAGAGCACCCTCCTATGGCTACACCTTC. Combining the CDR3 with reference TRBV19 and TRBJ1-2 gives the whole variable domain DGGITQSPKYLFRKEGQNVTLSCEQNLNHDAMYWYRQDPGQGLRLIYYSQIVNDFQKGDIAEGYSVSREKKESFPLTVTSAQKNPTAFYLCASRAPSYGYTFGSGTRLTVV.